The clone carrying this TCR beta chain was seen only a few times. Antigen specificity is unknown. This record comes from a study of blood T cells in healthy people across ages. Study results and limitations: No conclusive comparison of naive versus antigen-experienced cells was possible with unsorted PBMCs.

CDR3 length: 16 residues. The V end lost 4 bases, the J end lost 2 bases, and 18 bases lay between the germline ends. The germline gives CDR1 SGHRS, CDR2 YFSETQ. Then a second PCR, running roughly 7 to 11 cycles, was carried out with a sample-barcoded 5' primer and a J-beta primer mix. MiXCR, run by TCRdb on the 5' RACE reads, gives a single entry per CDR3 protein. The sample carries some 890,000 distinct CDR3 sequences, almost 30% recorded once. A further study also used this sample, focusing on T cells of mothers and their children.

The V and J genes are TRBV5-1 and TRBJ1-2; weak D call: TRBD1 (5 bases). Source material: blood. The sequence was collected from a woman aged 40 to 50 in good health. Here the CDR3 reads CASSLTLGPDNYGYTF. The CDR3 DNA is TGCGCCAGCAGCCTTACCTTGGGGCCGGACAACTATGGCTACACCTTC.